Detailed here is one T cell receptor beta chain. Sequencing used immunoSEQ multiplex PCR; TCRdb keeps in-frame clones, though not all of them. The table records hundreds of thousands of clones, roughly nine tenths of them present only once. The entry originates in a study of blood T cell repertoires in COVID-19. The receptor comes from a man between 18 and 29 years old with COVID-19, enrolled during active disease. The sequencing sample was made of peripheral blood.

The CDR3 here is CASSGGASSYEQYF. CDR3 in DNA: TGTGCCAGCAGTGGTGGGGCGTCCTCCTACGAGCAGTACTTC. This chain links TRBV25-1 with TRBJ2-7, with D perhaps TRBD1 (5 bases). The CDR3 has 14 amino acids. With 4 bases removed from V and 0 bases from J, the gap between germline ends came to 10 bases. Germline V gives CDR1 MGHDK, CDR2 SYGVNS.